Shown below are 6 T cell receptor beta chains from a single sample sequenced in a study of post-analysis software for immune sequencing data. Prepared libraries of TCR beta cDNA carried unique molecular identifiers. TCRdb re-analysed the PCR reads in MiXCR, keeping a single row per CDR3 protein. Among 450,000 to 700,000 distinct CDR3 sequences listed, roughly 40% were seen once. Their target antigens are unknown. Study outcomes and limitations: Higher frequency in patients than in controls was seen for roughly 5 TRBV segments, with TRBV5-6, TRBV5-1 and TRBV20-1 among them.

Sequencing was done on a sample of blood. All receptors derive from a girl aged 5-17 years with multiple sclerosis.

This clonotype was seen a few times. The genes are TRBV25-1 and TRBJ2-1, with D tentatively TRBD1 or TRBD2 (6 bases each). The germline V gene encodes CDR1 MGHDK and CDR2 SYGVNS. The CDR3 consists of 14 residues. V lost 3 bases to trimming and J lost 6 bases, with 12 bases between them. CDR3 in amino acids: CASSDTSRGNEQFF. The CDR3 DNA reads as TGTGCCAGCAGTGATACTAGCAGGGGCAATGAGCAGTTCTTC.

This clonotype came up a few times. V usage is TRBV5-1 and J usage is TRBJ2-7; 7 bases line up with TRBD1. V shed 2 bases and J 0 bases; nucleotides not matched to a gene: 11. Looked up from germline, CDR1 is SGHRS and CDR2 is YFSETQ. The CDR3 consists of 17 residues. As DNA, the CDR3 is TGCGCCAGCAGCTTATACCCCGGGACAGTGTCCTCCTACGAGCAGTACTTC. It is translated as CASSLYPGTVSSYEQYF.

The chain has TRBV5-1 and TRBJ2-7; 8 bases agree with TRBD2. Unmatched junction bases numbered 9, after V lost 3 bases and J lost 1 base. Germline V gives CDR1 SGHRS, CDR2 YFSETQ. The CDR3 is 16 residues long. In nucleotides, the CDR3 is TGCGCCAGCAGCTCACGAGCGGGAGATGGGTCCTACGAGCAGTACTTC. Its protein is CASSSRAGDGSYEQYF.

The chain employs TRBV12-3 or TRBV12-4 and TRBJ2-7, with a tentative D call TRBD2 (6 bases). Trimming took off 7 bases at V and 3 bases at J, with 19 bases between the two ends. The CDR3 runs to 15 residues. The CDR3 bases are TGTGCCAGCAATTTGGGGCCTAGCGCCCGCTACGAGCAGTACTTC. Amino acids: CASNLGPSARYEQYF.

This clonotype was seen a few times. The chain carries TRBV9 and TRBJ1-5, with 7 bases fitting TRBD1. Germline CDR1 is SGDLS and CDR2 is YYNGEE. This CDR3 spans 14 amino acids. J gave up 2 bases and V 3 bases, and 2 bases lay outside the gene matches. Here the CDR3 reads CASSDGQGNQPQHF. In DNA, the CDR3 is TGTGCCAGCAGCGATGGACAGGGCAATCAGCCCCAGCATTTT.

The chain combines TRBV2 with TRBJ2-7, with 7 nucleotides matching TRBD2. V shed 6 bases and J 3 bases; nucleotides not matched to a gene: 5. This CDR3 contains 13 residues. The germline V gene encodes CDR1 SNHLY and CDR2 FYNNEI. Written as DNA, the CDR3 is TGTGCCAGCAGCCGGGACTACAACTACGAGCAGTACTTC. Its translation is CASSRDYNYEQYF.